This T cell receptor (beta chain) was identified in a study of blood T cells in healthy people across ages. CDR3 length: 13 amino acids. Losses at the gene ends were 11 bases for V and 2 bases for J; bases not matched to a gene: 5. Primers used in a second PCR of about 6 to 11 cycles were a sample-barcoded 5' primer and a J-beta primer mix. One entry per CDR3 protein, called by TCRdb with MiXCR from the 5' RACE reads. The sample yields hundreds of thousands of distinct CDR3 sequences, 21% seen once. The TCR sequence derives from a man in his 70s in good health. The sample taken for sequencing was blood. The chain joins TRBV12-3 or TRBV12-4 to TRBJ2-3, with 9 bases lining up with TRBD1. The chain's CDR3 is CAGTGPDTDTQYF. The CDR3 nucleotides read TGTGCCGGGACAGGGCCCGACACAGATACGCAGTATTTT.